This T cell receptor beta chain derives from a study of T-cell memory formation after mild COVID-19. In regard to this clonotype: Its antigen is undetermined.

Broader study findings: Among contracting clones, CD4+ were mainly CM/EM and CD8+ enriched in EMRA.

V was shortened by 3 bases and J by 0 bases, with 8 bases between the two germline ends. Germline-derived CDR1 and CDR2 are SGHAT and FQNNGV. The CDR3 runs 15 residues. MiXCR, run by TCRdb on the 5' RACE reads, gives a single entry per CDR3 protein. The data show about 140,000 distinct CDR3 sequences, roughly 15% seen once. The sequence was collected from an adult woman who had mild COVID-19 (a few samples of this study predate the infection). Cell type and time point are not known. The source material was PBMCs or a T cell subset sorted from them (not recorded which). This rearrangement joins TRBV11-2 to TRBJ2-2; D is ambiguous. CDR3 sequence (DNA): TGTGCCAGCAGCTTCGGTCTAACGAACACCGGGGAGCTGTTTTTT. This codes for CASSFGLTNTGELFF.